Shown below are 26 T cell receptor beta chains from a single sample sequenced in a study of cytomegalovirus exposure and HLA in healthy donors. PCR used 60 Vbeta primers and 13 Jbeta primers. Here immunoSEQ multiplex PCR was the method, and the copy in TCRdb shows in-frame clones only, minus some. This sample has 95,000 to 150,000 clones, with around three fifths found just once. The specimen was PBMCs. These receptors all come from a woman aged 40 to 50 in good health and CMV-seropositive.

The chain carries TRBV15 and TRBJ2-3; 8 positions agree with TRBD2. The trim removed 3 bases at V and 6 bases at J, leaving 14 bases unmatched. The length of the CDR3 is 17 residues. The germline V gene encodes CDR1 LNHNV and CDR2 YYDKDF (reference sequence). CDR3 sequence (DNA): TGTGCCACCAGCAGGATTCTGACGGGGGGGACCTGGGATACGCAGTATTTT. As protein: CATSRILTGGTWDTQYF. Together with reference TRBV15 and TRBJ2-3, the CDR3 gives the full variable domain: DAMVIQNPRYQVTQFGKPVTLSCSQTLNHNVMYWYQQKSSQAPKLLFHYYDKDFNNEADTPDNFQSRRPNTSFCFLDIRSPGLGDTAMYLCATSRILTGGTWDTQYFGPGTRLTVL.

The J gene is TRBJ2-2, the V gene TRBV5-1; D ambiguous. V was cut by 6 bases and J by 6 bases, with 12 bases left in between. CDR3 length equals 13 residues. Germline V gene lookup returns CDR1 SGHRS and CDR2 YFSETQ. Here the CDR3 DNA reads TGCGCCAGCACCAACACGGCGGCCGGGGAGCTGTTTTTT. Amino acids: CASTNTAAGELFF.

CDR3 region: CASRILGAGELFF. CDR3 nucleotides: TGTGCCAGCAGGATACTAGGAGCCGGGGAGCTGTTTTTT. The chain has TRBV6-5 and TRBJ2-2, with a possible D match to TRBD2 (5 bases). The length of the CDR3 is 13 residues. CDR1 and CDR2 from the germline V gene are MNHEY and SVGAGI. The V end lost 6 bases, the J end lost 6 bases, and 11 bases lay between the germline ends.

This rearrangement joins TRBV15 to TRBJ2-7, with D perhaps matching TRBD2 (7 bases). Germline-derived CDR1 and CDR2 are LNHNV and YYDKDF (reference sequence). The V gene lost 5 bases and the J gene lost 2 bases, with 16 bases spanning the gap. The length of the CDR3 is 15 residues. CDR3 protein: CATSPGGREPYEQYF. The CDR3 DNA reads TGTGCCACCAGCCCTGGGGGGCGGGAGCCCTACGAGCAGTACTTC.

This chain links TRBV18 with TRBJ2-7; TRBD2 aligns across 12 bases. Unmatched junction bases numbered 6, after V lost 1 base and J lost 2 bases. The CDR3 totals 17 residues. Germline-derived CDR1 and CDR2 are KGHSH and LQKENI. The DNA for the CDR3 is TGTGCCAGCTCACCACTTTCTAGCGGGGGGGCCCCCTACGAGCAGTACTTC. This codes for CASSPLSSGGAPYEQYF.

As to this clone: Distinct nucleotide sequences in the sample also encode this CDR3. This chain uses TRBV27 with TRBJ1-3; 8 positions agree with TRBD1. After removal of 4 bases from V and 5 bases from J, the junction contained 4 bases not matched to a gene. CDR1 MNHEY and CDR2 SMNVEV come from the germline V gene (reference sequence). This CDR3 spans 14 amino acids. The CDR3 here is CASSSGTGRNTIYF. CDR3 in DNA: TGTGCCAGCAGTTCTGGGACAGGTAGAAACACCATATATTTT.

The rearrangement links TRBV5-4 to TRBJ2-1; TRBD2 aligns across 10 bases. J gave up 8 bases and V 3 bases, and 5 bases lay outside the gene matches. Germline CDR1 SGHNT, CDR2 YYREEE (reference sequence). The CDR3 is made up of 14 amino acids. Written as DNA, the CDR3 is TGTGCCAGCAGCTCTAGCGGGAGCGCCGATGAGCAGTTCTTC. Its protein is CASSSSGSADEQFF.

V usage is TRBV5-1 and J usage is TRBJ1-1; maybe TRBD1 (6 bases). There are 15 residues in the CDR3. Deletions cut 3 bases from V and 1 base from J, with 13 bases between. The germline CDR1 and CDR2 sequences are SGHRS and YFSETQ. This chain's CDR3 is CASSSFGGANTEAFF. For the CDR3, the DNA is TGCGCCAGCAGCTCGTTTGGGGGCGCGAACACTGAAGCTTTCTTT.

Remarks on this clone: The junction shows a germline mismatch at one end, possibly a read error. The V gene is TRBV7-9, the J gene TRBJ2-7; possible D gene TRBD2, 5 bases. This CDR3 has 12 residues. The germline CDR1 and CDR2 sequences are SEHNR and FQNEAQ (reference sequence). CDR3 sequence reads: CSSSGDLYEQYF. CDR3 coding DNA: TGTTCCAGCAGCGGAGATCTATACGAGCAGTACTTC.

This clone showed up just a few times. The chain joins TRBV20-1 to TRBJ2-7, with D unresolved. This CDR3 spans 11 amino acids. The germline CDR1 and CDR2 sequences are DFQATT and SNEGSKA (reference sequence). The V end lost 3 bases, the J end lost 5 bases, and 8 bases lay between the germline ends. CDR3 bases: TGCAGTGCTAGCCCGACAAACGAGCAGTACTTC. Translated, it gives CSASPTNEQYF.

The rearrangement links TRBV6-1 to TRBJ1-4, with 9 bases fitting TRBD1. Looked up from germline, CDR1 is MNHNS and CDR2 is SASEGT. The CDR3 consists of 14 residues. Germline trimming cut 4 bases from V and 8 bases from J; bases unmatched to any gene: 5. The CDR3 coding sequence is TGTGCCAGCAGTGCACAGGGGGCAGGGGAAAAACTGTTTTTT. Translating it yields CASSAQGAGEKLFF.

This chain connects TRBV11-2 to TRBJ1-1; weak D call: TRBD1 (5 bases). Germline V lookup: CDR1 SGHAT, CDR2 FQNNGV. V lost 11 bases, J lost 1 base, and 11 bases lay in between. The CDR3 sequence is 12 residues long. CDR3 sequence (DNA): TGTGCCTGGCGGGGGACGAACACTGAAGCTTTCTTT. It is translated as CAWRGTNTEAFF. The variable domain in full, with the rest retrieved from reference TRBV11-2 and TRBJ1-1, is EAGVAQSPRYKIIEKRQSVAFWCNPISGHATLYWYQQILGQGPKLLIQFQNNGVVDDSQLPKDRFSAERLKGVDSTLKIQPAKLEDSAVYLCAWRGTNTEAFFGQGTRLTVV.

The chain couples TRBV28 to TRBJ1-1; tentatively, D is TRBD1 (5 bases). V gave up 3 bases and J gave up 7 bases, with 18 bases separating them. The CDR3 consists of 15 residues. Germline V gene lookup returns CDR1 MDHEN and CDR2 SYDVKM. The CDR3 here is CASSLVGQGSSEAFF. DNA for the CDR3: TGTGCCAGCAGTTTGGTCGGGCAGGGATCAAGTGAAGCTTTCTTT.

This clone occurred a few times. The chain employs TRBV6-5 and TRBJ1-2, with 10 bases that match TRBD1. From germline, CDR1 is MNHEY and CDR2 SVGAGI. The CDR3 length is 15 residues. V trimming: 6 bases; J trimming: 7 bases; junction bases outside the gene matches: 11. This CDR3 is CASRKGTGEVAGYTF. The CDR3 DNA is TGTGCCAGCAGGAAGGGGACAGGGGAGGTTGCTGGCTACACCTTC.

The J gene is TRBJ1-5, the V gene TRBV11-3; D may be TRBD1 (5 bases). The CDR3 totals 14 residues. Trimming shortened V by 0 bases and J by 3 bases, and 6 bases separated the two germline ends. Germline values: CDR1 SGHNT, CDR2 YENEEA. In nucleotides, the CDR3 is TGTGCCAGCAGCTTAGAGGGGCCCAATCAGCCCCAGCATTTT. Residues: CASSLEGPNQPQHF.

V usage is TRBV5-1 and J usage is TRBJ2-1, with D maybe TRBD1 (6 bases). CDR1 is SGHRS, CDR2 YFSETQ, per germline. With 2 bases removed from V and 4 bases from J, the gap between germline ends came to 7 bases. The CDR3 covers 13 residues. CDR3 sequence (DNA): TGCGCCAGCAGCTTCGGACAGTACAATGAGCAGTTCTTC. Protein product: CASSFGQYNEQFF.

The V gene is TRBV19, the J gene TRBJ2-1; 7 nucleotides line up with TRBD1. V shed 6 bases, J shed 0 bases, and the junction held 5 bases outside the gene matches. The CDR3 loop spans 15 amino acids. Per the germline V gene, CDR1 is LNHDA and CDR2 is SQIVND (reference sequence). CDR3 in DNA: TGTGCCAGTAGACCACAGGGGTCCTCCTACAATGAGCAGTTCTTC. Its translation: CASRPQGSSYNEQFF.

The rearrangement uses TRBV19 and TRBJ2-7; 9 bases are shared with TRBD1. The CDR3 is made up of 14 amino acids. The V gene's germline CDR1 is LNHDA and CDR2 SQIVND (reference sequence). V was pared by 4 bases and J by 4 bases, with 5 bases of the junction left unmatched. The CDR3 coding sequence is TGTGCCAGTAGTAGGACAGGGGAGGGGTACGAGCAGTACTTC. It encodes CASSRTGEGYEQYF.

This clone was counted between two and nine times. The chain has TRBV6-5 and TRBJ2-5; D is possibly TRBD1 (6 bases). The CDR3 totals 15 residues. From germline, CDR1 is MNHEY and CDR2 SVGAGI. Trimming cost V 5 bases and J 11 bases, with 24 bases left between them. The CDR3: CASSPLRGPRGEQYF. In nucleotides, the CDR3 is TGTGCCAGCAGTCCTCTCAGGGGTCCCCGAGGAGAGCAGTACTTC.

The V and J genes are TRBV28 and TRBJ2-7; TRBD1 agrees at 8 bases. Germline CDR1 MDHEN, CDR2 SYDVKM. The ends lost 1 base at V and 4 bases at J; junction bases unmatched: 3. CDR3 length equals 14 residues. CDR3 nucleotides: TGTGCCAGCAGTTTATCCGGGACAGGATACGAGCAGTACTTC. It encodes CASSLSGTGYEQYF.

This clone was found a few times. The rearrangement links TRBV7-2 to TRBJ2-7; D remains unclear. With 2 bases removed from V and 7 bases from J, the gap between germline ends came to 12 bases. CDR1 is SGHTA, CDR2 FQGNSA, per germline. The CDR3 has 13 residues. The CDR3: CASSLNPNGEQYF. CDR3 coding DNA: TGTGCCAGCAGCTTAAATCCGAACGGGGAGCAGTACTTC.

V is TRBV4-2 and J is TRBJ1-5; TRBD1 is a possible D gene (6 bases). The V end was cut by 0 bases, the J end by 7 bases, with 16 bases between. CDR1 and CDR2 from the germline V gene are LGHNA and YNFKEQ. The CDR3 contains 16 residues. The CDR3 loop is CASSQDDIGGHQPQHF. CDR3 DNA sequence: TGTGCCAGCAGCCAAGATGATATAGGGGGACACCAGCCCCAGCATTTT.

A few counts support this clone. The genes are TRBV5-6 and TRBJ2-3; 8 nucleotides match TRBD2. The junction had 16 bases not matched to a gene; V was cut back by 4 bases and J by 6 bases. Germline-derived CDR1 and CDR2 are SGHDT and YYEEEE. This CDR3 is built from 17 residues. CDR3 sequence reads: CASSPTLGGLEIDTQYF. In nucleotides, the CDR3 is TGTGCCAGCAGCCCTACACTCGGGGGACTAGAGATCGATACGCAGTATTTT.

The CDR3: CASSVRDGSRYEQFF. CDR3 sequence (DNA): TGTGCCAGCAGCGTGAGGGACGGGAGTCGGTATGAGCAGTTCTTC. V is TRBV9 and J is TRBJ2-1, with a weak D call TRBD2 (6 bases). This CDR3 has 15 amino acids. The V and J ends lost 2 bases and 8 bases respectively, with 17 bases between them. Germline CDR1 SGDLS, CDR2 YYNGEE.

The DNA for the CDR3 is TGTGCCAGCAGTCCGAAGGGGGACACTGAAGCTTTCTTT. It codes for CASSPKGDTEAFF. This chain uses TRBV27 with TRBJ1-1; tentatively, D is TRBD1 (6 bases). Germline-derived CDR1 and CDR2 are MNHEY and SMNVEV (reference sequence). V was clipped by 5 bases and J by 3 bases, with 10 bases between them. This CDR3 region has 13 residues.

The V and J genes are TRBV25-1 and TRBJ2-7, with 7 bases identical to TRBD2. The junction had 11 bases not matched to a gene; V was cut back by 6 bases and J by 3 bases. The CDR3 length is 15 residues. Germline CDR1 MGHDK, CDR2 SYGVNS. The CDR3 spells CASRSSGPPYYEQYF. CDR3 DNA sequence: TGTGCCAGCAGAAGTAGCGGGCCCCCCTACTACGAGCAGTACTTC.